The present T cell receptor beta chain was sequenced within a study of identical twins. CDR3 size: 14 residues. CDR1 is KGHDR, CDR2 SFDVKD, per germline. V lost 2 bases to trimming and J lost 4 bases; unmatched junction nucleotides: 3. TCRdb re-analysed the 5' RACE reads in MiXCR, keeping a single row per CDR3 protein. The data contain 350,000 or so distinct CDR3 sequences, 9% to 15% of them seen just once; the ten biggest clones take up around 7.8%. The same data also contributed to another study, on yellow fever vaccine responses in identical twins.

Sequencing input: CD8+ T cells sorted from blood. The chain couples TRBV24-1 to TRBJ2-7, with 8 bases fitting TRBD1. The TCR originated in a young woman in good health. In DNA, the CDR3 is TGTGCCACCAGTGATTGGGACAGGCCGTACGAGCAGTACTTC. Amino acid sequence: CATSDWDRPYEQYF.